Presented here are 28 T cell receptor beta chains from one specimen sequenced in a study of T cell responses to AZD1222 COVID-19 vaccine. The method was immunoSEQ multiplex PCR; TCRdb's version includes in-frame clones alone and lacks a portion of them. The table lists some 100,000 clones, roughly nine tenths of them singletons. The sample here was peripheral blood, taken on day 0 of AZD1222 vaccination. The receptors were sampled from an adult in good health.

The chain uses TRBV9 and TRBJ1-3, with 7 nucleotides matching TRBD1. CDR3 length: 17 amino acids. The V segment lost 4 bases and the J segment 2 bases; nucleotides outside the gene matches: 12. Per germline, CDR1 SGDLS and CDR2 YYNGEE. This CDR3 reads CASSPNAETGPGNTIYF. Written as DNA, the CDR3 is TGTGCCAGCAGCCCTAATGCTGAGACAGGGCCTGGAAACACCATATATTTT.

The V and J genes are TRBV5-4 and TRBJ2-3; the D gene is possibly TRBD2 (6 bases). V gave up 7 bases and J gave up 1 base, with 16 bases separating them. This CDR3 has 15 residues. Germline V gives CDR1 SGHNT, CDR2 YYREEE (reference sequence). The chain's CDR3 is CASAVRGGGTDTQYF. Here the CDR3 DNA reads TGTGCCAGCGCGGTCCGCGGCGGGGGCACAGATACGCAGTATTTT.

The J gene is TRBJ1-1, the V gene TRBV30, with unresolved D. Germline V gene data show CDR1 as GTSNPN and CDR2 as SVGIG (reference sequence). This CDR3 spans 12 amino acids. The germline V and J ends were trimmed by 3 bases and 11 bases, with 16 bases remaining between them. CDR3 sequence reads: CAWRRIVQGAFF. The CDR3 nucleotides are TGTGCCTGGAGGCGGATAGTGCAAGGGGCTTTCTTT. The full variable domain, rest sourced from reference TRBV30 and TRBJ1-1, is SQTIHQWPATLVQPVGSPLSLECTVEGTSNPNLYWYRQAAGRGLQLLFYSVGIGQISSEVPQNLSASRPQDRQFILSSKKLLLSDSGFYLCAWRRIVQGAFFGQGTRLTVV.

J is TRBJ2-4 and V is TRBV23-1; tentative D call: TRBD1 (6 bases). TRBV23-1 is marked as an open reading frame, function uncertain. This CDR3 region has 13 residues. V was trimmed by 2 bases and J by 9 bases, leaving 11 bases between them. The DNA for the CDR3 is TGCGCCAGCAGTCAAAGATCACAGGGCATTCAGTACTTC. Translation: CASSQRSQGIQYF.

V gene TRBV19 combines with J gene TRBJ1-1; no definite D call. The CDR3 runs 14 residues. Germline-derived CDR1 and CDR2 are LNHDA and SQIVND (reference sequence). V was cut by 4 bases and J by 1 base, with 10 bases left in between. CDR3 sequence: CASSKGPKNTEAFF. The CDR3 bases are TGTGCCAGTAGTAAGGGCCCGAAGAACACTGAAGCTTTCTTT. The full variable domain, rest sourced from reference TRBV19 and TRBJ1-1, is DGGITQSPKYLFRKEGQNVTLSCEQNLNHDAMYWYRQDPGQGLRLIYYSQIVNDFQKGDIAEGYSVSREKKESFPLTVTSAQKNPTAFYLCASSKGPKNTEAFFGQGTRLTVV.

The chain has TRBV18 and TRBJ2-3; 9 bases match TRBD1. The CDR3 extends over 15 amino acids. Germline-derived CDR1 and CDR2 are KGHSH and LQKENI. The V and J ends lost 2 bases and 3 bases, in that order; junction bases with no gene match: 3. The DNA for the CDR3 is TGTGCCAGCTCACCATACAGGGGGCTGACAGATACGCAGTATTTT. This translates into CASSPYRGLTDTQYF.

The CDR3 loop reads CASSPSAGDTEAFF. CDR3 DNA: TGTGCCAGCAGCCCAAGTGCGGGGGACACTGAAGCTTTCTTT. V usage is TRBV3-1 (or the pseudogene TRBV3-2) and J usage is TRBJ1-1; the D gene is possibly TRBD1 (5 bases). Between the trimmed V and J ends, which lost 4 bases and 3 bases, there was a span of 12 bases. Germline CDR1 reads LGHDT; CDR2 reads YNNKEL (reference sequence). This CDR3 has 14 residues.

This chain joins TRBV7-8 and TRBJ1-5; 8 bases align to TRBD1. Trimming at V came to 2 bases and at J to 4 bases, leaving 7 bases not matched to a gene. The CDR3 covers 16 residues. Germline V gene sequence: CDR1 SGHVS, CDR2 FQNEAQ. The CDR3 is CASSLSPDRGNQPQHF. CDR3 nucleotides: TGTGCCAGCAGCTTAAGTCCAGACAGGGGAAATCAGCCCCAGCATTTT.

The rearrangement joins TRBV12-5 to TRBJ1-1; D is unclear. V dropped 8 bases and J dropped 3 bases, with 19 bases sitting between them. The CDR3 covers 15 residues. Germline loops: CDR1 LGHNT, CDR2 FRNRAP. The CDR3 spells CASQSGMRMDTEAFF. CDR3 DNA sequence: TGTGCTAGTCAGTCGGGGATGAGGATGGACACTGAAGCTTTCTTT.

The J gene is TRBJ1-6, the V gene TRBV2, with 7 bases fitting TRBD1. Germline values: CDR1 SNHLY, CDR2 FYNNEI. The V segment lost 8 bases and the J segment 9 bases; nucleotides outside the gene matches: 7. This CDR3 is built from 13 residues. The CDR3 spells CASEDRAGSPLHF. CDR3 in DNA: TGTGCCAGCGAAGACAGGGCAGGTTCACCCCTCCACTTT.

The chain combines TRBV18 with TRBJ1-1; no clear D. Trimming removed 1 base from V and 8 bases from J, with 8 bases in between. The CDR3 contains 12 residues. CDR1 is KGHSH, CDR2 LQKENI, per germline. Here the CDR3 reads CASSPLAGEAFF. The CDR3 bases are TGTGCCAGCTCACCACTCGCGGGCGAAGCTTTCTTT.

This chain links TRBV5-1 with TRBJ1-1, with no clear D. Germline CDR1 SGHRS, CDR2 YFSETQ. Trimming took off 0 bases at V and 0 bases at J, with 6 bases between the two ends. This CDR3 is 14 amino acids long. CDR3 sequence: CASSLDILNTEAFF. DNA for the CDR3: TGCGCCAGCAGCTTGGACATCCTGAACACTGAAGCTTTCTTT.

This clone came up once. This sequence joins TRBV12-3 or TRBV12-4 and TRBJ1-1, with D possibly matching TRBD1 (5 bases). Trimming left V 3 bases short and J 4 bases short, with 6 bases between. CDR3 size: 12 residues. CDR3: CASSFGGTEAFF. The CDR3 coding sequence is TGTGCCAGCAGTTTCGGGGGCACTGAAGCTTTCTTT.

The V gene is TRBV3-1 (or the pseudogene TRBV3-2), the J gene TRBJ1-2; 11 bases match TRBD1. The CDR3 loop spans 15 amino acids. CDR1 LGHDT and CDR2 YNNKEL come from the germline V gene (reference sequence). Trimming took 3 bases from V and 5 from J; bases not matched to a gene: 5. Written as DNA, the CDR3 is TGTGCCAGCAGCCATAGGGACAGGGGGGGGTATGGCTACACCTTC. It encodes CASSHRDRGGYGYTF.

The chain combines TRBV28 with TRBJ1-2; 9 bases agree with TRBD1. CDR3 length: 13 residues. The ends lost 4 bases at V and 7 bases at J; junction bases unmatched: 4. CDR1 is MDHEN and CDR2 is SYDVKM in the germline V gene. The CDR3 spells CASSSTGGGGYTF. The DNA of the CDR3 is TGTGCCAGCAGTTCTACAGGGGGCGGTGGCTACACCTTC.

A single count supports this clone. The chain carries TRBV4-1 and TRBJ1-5, with TRBD1 matching 7 bases. Germline V CDR1 and CDR2: MGHRA, YSYEKL. V lost 0 bases, J lost 1 base, and 3 bases stayed unmatched. This CDR3 contains 16 residues. CDR3 sequence reads: CASSQEDRRSNQPQHF. Written as DNA, the CDR3 is TGCGCCAGCAGCCAAGAGGACAGGCGAAGCAATCAGCCCCAGCATTTT.

The rearrangement joins TRBV6-1 to TRBJ1-6, with TRBD1 as a possible D gene (6 bases). V shed 5 bases and J shed 5 bases, with 7 bases lying between them. The CDR3 loop spans 13 amino acids. Germline V gene sequence: CDR1 MNHNS, CDR2 SASEGT. Here the CDR3 reads CASSSGDNSPLHF. CDR3 bases: TGTGCCAGCAGTTCAGGGGATAATTCACCCCTCCACTTT.

The chain employs TRBV29-1 and TRBJ2-1, with TRBD2 as a possible D gene (5 bases). The CDR3 has 14 residues. V dropped 7 bases and J dropped 2 bases, with 15 bases sitting between them. Germline CDR1 and CDR2: SQVTM and ANQGSEA. CDR3 nucleotide sequence: TGCAGCGCACAAACTAGATCGGCCTACAATGAGCAGTTCTTC. This encodes CSAQTRSAYNEQFF.

V is TRBV7-3 and J is TRBJ2-5; D is tentatively TRBD1 or TRBD2 (5 bases each). Deletions cut 5 bases from V and 5 bases from J, with 15 bases between. Germline V gene sequence: CDR1 SGHTA, CDR2 FQGTGA. The CDR3 spans 14 residues. The DNA for the CDR3 is TGTGCCAGCAGCCAAGGGACCCTGGGGGAGACCCAGTACTTC. As protein: CASSQGTLGETQYF.

The chain is built from TRBV4-1 and TRBJ1-2, with TRBD1 matching 7 bases. V lost 0 bases to trimming and J lost 8 bases; unmatched junction nucleotides: 9. Per germline, CDR1 MGHRA and CDR2 YSYEKL. The CDR3 sequence is 15 residues long. The CDR3 sequence: CASSQEPDRVGGYTF. For the CDR3, the DNA is TGCGCCAGCAGCCAAGAACCCGACAGGGTGGGGGGCTACACCTTC.

V usage is TRBV28 and J usage is TRBJ1-6; D is unclear. The germline V gene has CDR1 MDHEN and CDR2 SYDVKM. The CDR3 totals 16 residues. V shed 3 bases and J shed 0 bases, with 9 bases lying between them. CDR3 in amino acids: CASSFLSSSYNSPLHF. The CDR3 region has the DNA TGTGCCAGCAGTTTTCTGAGTAGCTCCTATAATTCACCCCTCCACTTT.

The chain employs TRBV7-7 and TRBJ2-2, with 8 bases fitting TRBD1. Germline V gives CDR1 SSHAT, CDR2 FNYEAQ (reference sequence). The length of the CDR3 is 15 residues. Trimming took 1 base from V and 4 from J; bases not matched to a gene: 2. Written as DNA, the CDR3 is TGTGCCAGCAGCTTAGGGACAGGGTTCACCGGGGAGCTGTTTTTT. This sequence encodes CASSLGTGFTGELFF.

The chain links TRBV11-2 to TRBJ1-4; no clear D. Germline assignment: CDR1 SGHAT and CDR2 FQNNGV. The CDR3 loop spans 17 amino acids. V lost 5 bases and J 4 bases, leaving 20 bases between the germline ends. The CDR3 coding sequence is TGTGCCAGCAGCCACCCCGGACCCAGCTTCGTTAATGAAAAACTGTTTTTT. Translating it yields CASSHPGPSFVNEKLFF.

This rearrangement joins TRBV28 to TRBJ1-1, with D possibly TRBD1 on 5 matching bases. From germline, CDR1 is MDHEN and CDR2 SYDVKM. The V end lost 3 bases, the J end lost 1 base, and 6 bases lay between the germline ends. CDR3 length: 13 residues. The CDR3 region is CASSFQGNTEAFF. CDR3 in DNA: TGTGCCAGCAGTTTTCAGGGGAACACTGAAGCTTTCTTT.

The chain employs TRBV6-5 and TRBJ1-1; D perhaps matches TRBD1 (5 bases). Germline V gives CDR1 MNHEY, CDR2 SVGAGI. Trimming took 6 bases from V and 8 from J, leaving 7 bases between them. The CDR3 contains 10 residues. CDR3 region: CASRWGEAFF. CDR3 sequence (DNA): TGTGCCAGCAGATGGGGCGAAGCTTTCTTT.

Only one count was recorded for this clone. CDR3 loop: CASSQDGGGRNQPQHF. The CDR3 DNA is TGCGCCAGCAGCCAAGATGGGGGAGGGCGCAATCAGCCCCAGCATTTT. The chain is built from TRBV4-1 and TRBJ1-5; D may be TRBD1 (5 bases). The CDR3 sequence is 16 residues long. V was pared by 0 bases and J by 2 bases, with 11 bases between. Germline V gene data show CDR1 as MGHRA and CDR2 as YSYEKL.

V gene TRBV6-4 combines with J gene TRBJ2-1, with 11 bases identical to TRBD2. CDR1 is MRHNA, CDR2 SNTAGT, per germline. This CDR3 is built from 18 residues. After removal of 3 bases from V and 9 bases from J, the junction contained 16 bases not matched to a gene. CDR3 nucleotide sequence: TGTGCCAGCAGTGAGTGGATTAGCGGGGGGGCCGGCCAGGTTGAGCAGTTCTTC. Protein sequence: CASSEWISGGAGQVEQFF.

This chain joins TRBV5-1 and TRBJ2-5, with TRBD1 matching over 8 bases. From germline, CDR1 is SGHRS and CDR2 YFSETQ. Losses at the gene ends were 6 bases for V and 1 base for J; bases not matched to a gene: 8. The CDR3 covers 15 residues. The CDR3: CASTGIGTGQETQYF. The CDR3 DNA is TGCGCCAGCACCGGAATCGGGACAGGCCAAGAGACCCAGTACTTC.